The entry below describes one TCR beta chain. MiXCR, applied by TCRdb to the RT-PCR reads, yields one record per CDR3 protein. The sample has fewer than 800,000 distinct CDR3 sequences, 14% seen once. Sample: memory CD4+ T cells from blood. The TCR sequence derives from a female donor in good health, serving as a healthy control.

The CDR3 DNA reads TGCGCCAGCAGCTCAGGGGGGGGATCGCATACGCAGTATTTT. This translates into CASSSGGGSHTQYF. The V and J genes are TRBV5-1 and TRBJ2-3; D is possibly TRBD1 or TRBD2 (7 bases each). Germline V gene sequence: CDR1 SGHRS, CDR2 YFSETQ. This CDR3 has 14 amino acids. V lost 3 bases and J lost 7, with 15 bases in between. Full variable domain (outside the CDR3, taken from reference TRBV5-1 and TRBJ2-3): KAGVTQTPRYLIKTRGQQVTLSCSPISGHRSVSWYQQTPGQGLQFLFEYFSETQRNKGNFPGRFSGRQFSNSRSEMNVSTLELGDSALYLCASSSGGGSHTQYFGPGTRLTVL.